This T cell receptor (beta chain) emerged from a study of blood T cell repertoires in COVID-19. Generated by immunoSEQ multiplex PCR, the TCRdb table keeps only in-frame clones and is missing some. This table has 220,000 or so clones, 70% to 90% appearing once. The sample holds one count of this clone. Germline V gene data show CDR1 as DFQATT and CDR2 as SNEGSKA (reference sequence). The CDR3 is 11 residues long. The V end lost 5 bases, the J end lost 5 bases, and 9 bases lay between the germline ends. Participant ages covered roughly 18 to 89 years across about two dozen US areas. This receptor was taken from a woman aged 50 to 60 with acute COVID-19. This chain uses TRBV20-1 with TRBJ2-5; D is possibly TRBD2 (6 bases). The sequencing input was PBMCs or T cells enriched from blood (not recorded which). The CDR3 reads CSAGGRETQYF. The CDR3 nucleotides read TGCAGTGCTGGGGGGAGGGAGACCCAGTACTTC.